These 27 T cell receptor beta chains were sequenced from one sample in a study of T-cell memory formation after mild COVID-19. TCRdb fed the 5' RACE reads into MiXCR, producing one record per CDR3 protein. The table records some 320,000 distinct CDR3 sequences, roughly an eighth of them present only once. The specimen sequenced was PBMCs or a T cell subset sorted from them (not recorded which). These receptor sequences come from a man aged 18 to 29 who had mild COVID-19 (a few samples of this study predate the infection). Cell type and time point are not known.

The V gene is TRBV6-1, the J gene TRBJ2-7; D possibly uses TRBD1 or TRBD2 (7 bases each). The V gene lost 4 bases and the J gene lost 6 bases, with 19 bases spanning the gap. This CDR3 comprises 15 residues. The germline V gene has CDR1 MNHNS and CDR2 SASEGT. The CDR3 reads CASSAWDSGGGEQYV. The CDR3 nucleotides are TGTGCCAGCAGTGCCTGGGACAGTGGGGGGGGCGAGCAGTACGTC.

This clonotype was seen only a few times. The genes are TRBV29-1 and TRBJ1-1, with a weak D call TRBD1 (6 bases). In germline, CDR1 is SQVTM, CDR2 ANQGSEA. V dropped 7 bases and J dropped 11 bases, with 17 bases sitting between them. CDR3 size: 11 residues. The CDR3 sequence: CSALGAPGAFF. For the CDR3, the DNA is TGCAGCGCCCTGGGGGCCCCTGGGGCTTTCTTT. The variable domain in full, completed from reference TRBV29-1 and TRBJ1-1, reads SAVISQKPSRDICQRGTSLTIQCQVDSQVTMMFWYRQQPGQSLTLIATANQGSEATYESGFVIDKFPISRPNLTFSTLTVSNMSPEDSSIYLCSALGAPGAFFGQGTRLTVV.

This sequence joins TRBV6-5 and TRBJ1-1, with D unresolved. Trimming removed 0 bases at V and 0 bases at J, with 8 bases between. This CDR3 spans 15 amino acids. Germline V gene sequence: CDR1 MNHEY, CDR2 SVGAGI. CDR3 in DNA: TGTGCCAGCAGTTACTCCTCAGGCATGAACACTGAAGCTTTCTTT. It specifies CASSYSSGMNTEAFF.

This clonotype appeared a few times. CDR3 residues: CASSPRQGFQETQYF. The DNA for the CDR3 is TGTGCCAGCAGTCCCCGACAGGGGTTTCAAGAGACCCAGTACTTC. V and J are TRBV12-3 or TRBV12-4 and TRBJ2-5; the match to TRBD1 covers 8 bases. Trimming took 5 bases from V and 2 from J; bases not matched to a gene: 7. CDR3 size: 15 residues.

This clonotype was observed many times. The chain employs TRBV7-2 and TRBJ2-4; D possibly corresponds to TRBD1 (5 bases). The CDR3 runs 16 residues. Trimming removed 2 bases from V and 4 bases from J, with 15 bases in between. Germline V lookup: CDR1 SGHTA, CDR2 FQGNSA. This CDR3 is CASSLFREIRKNIQYF. The DNA for the CDR3 is TGTGCCAGCAGCTTATTCAGGGAAATTCGTAAAAACATTCAGTACTTC.

In this sample, this clonotype turned up a few times. The gene calls are TRBV28 and TRBJ2-6; tentatively, D is TRBD2 (7 bases). The CDR3 is 17 residues long. From germline, CDR1 is MDHEN and CDR2 SYDVKM. Trimming took off 6 bases at V and 1 base at J, with 16 bases between the two ends. The CDR3, as DNA: TGTGCCAGCAGAGAGGGGGAGGGACATTCTGGGGCCAACGTCCTGACTTTC. Translated, it gives CASREGEGHSGANVLTF.

The V call is TRBV10-2, the J call TRBJ1-5, with 10 nucleotides matching TRBD1. The V segment lost 6 bases and the J segment 5 bases; nucleotides outside the gene matches: 4. Looked up from germline, CDR1 is WSHSY and CDR2 is SAAADI. The CDR3 covers 14 residues. This CDR3 reads CASSKDRGDQPQHF. CDR3 in DNA: TGCGCCAGCAGCAAGGACAGGGGGGATCAGCCCCAGCATTTT.

This clonotype turned up a few times. The chain couples TRBV4-3 to TRBJ1-2, with 9 bases that match TRBD1. Unmatched junction bases numbered 5, after V lost 5 bases and J lost 1 base. The germline V gene encodes CDR1 LGHNA and CDR2 YSLEER. CDR3 size: 15 residues. The CDR3 here is CASSEGTGNNYGYTF. Written as DNA, the CDR3 is TGCGCCAGCAGCGAAGGGACAGGGAATAACTATGGCTACACCTTC.

There are a few counts of this clonotype. The J gene is TRBJ1-2, the V gene TRBV27; D call uncertain. Germline loops: CDR1 MNHEY, CDR2 SMNVEV (reference sequence). The CDR3 runs to 15 residues. V was cut by 1 base and J by 4 bases, with 13 bases left in between. The CDR3 loop is CASSLYSGDAYGYTF. Written as DNA, the CDR3 is TGTGCCAGCAGTTTATATTCCGGAGATGCCTATGGCTACACCTTC.

This clonotype appeared a few times. This chain uses TRBV5-1 with TRBJ1-5; a weak D match, TRBD1 (5 bases). This CDR3 contains 15 residues. V gave up 0 bases and J gave up 5 bases, with 12 bases separating them. Germline assignment: CDR1 SGHRS and CDR2 YFSETQ. The chain's CDR3 is CASSLEGFGYQPQHF. DNA for the CDR3: TGCGCCAGCAGCTTGGAGGGGTTCGGGTATCAGCCCCAGCATTTT.

This clonotype was recorded a few times. The V and J genes are TRBV4-3 and TRBJ2-1; 15 bases fit TRBD2. This CDR3 has 19 residues. CDR1 and CDR2 from the germline V gene are LGHNA and YSLEER. Trimming cost V 1 base and J 6 bases; bases outside gene matches: 10. In DNA, the CDR3 is TGCGCCAGCAGCCAAGCTTTGGGACTAGCGGGGGGAAGTCGCAATGAGCAGTTCTTC. This sequence encodes CASSQALGLAGGSRNEQFF.

This clonotype was counted at least ten times. J is TRBJ2-7 and V is TRBV5-6, with 7 nucleotides matching TRBD1. V was pared by 1 base and J by 5 bases, with 0 bases of the junction left unmatched. Germline V gene lookup returns CDR1 SGHDT and CDR2 YYEEEE. The CDR3 runs to 12 residues. The DNA of the CDR3 is TGTGCCAGCAGCTTGACAGGGGACGAGCAGTACTTC. Its translation is CASSLTGDEQYF. The full variable domain, rest sourced from reference TRBV5-6 and TRBJ2-7, is DAGVTQSPTHLIKTRGQQVTLRCSPKSGHDTVSWYQQALGQGPQFIFQYYEEEERQRGNFPDRFSGHQFPNYSSELNVNALLLGDSALYLCASSLTGDEQYFGPGTRLTVT.

This clonotype was detected only a few times. The chain recombines TRBV7-6 with TRBJ2-1; the D is unclear. CDR3 length: 15 residues. CDR1 SGHVS and CDR2 FNYEAQ come from the germline V gene. V lost 1 base and J 7 bases, leaving 14 bases between the germline ends. The CDR3: CASSLVGSPGNEQFF. In nucleotides, the CDR3 is TGTGCCAGCAGCTTAGTCGGCAGTCCCGGGAATGAGCAGTTCTTC.

This clonotype occurred a few times. This rearrangement joins TRBV20-1 to TRBJ1-5; D might be TRBD1 (5 bases). The CDR3 has 12 residues. From germline, CDR1 is DFQATT and CDR2 SNEGSKA (reference sequence). The ends were cut back, 6 bases at V and 6 bases at J, with 12 bases in the middle. CDR3 in DNA: TGCAGTGCCAACCCAGGGAGTCAGCCCCAGCATTTT. This encodes CSANPGSQPQHF.

The chain combines TRBV12-3 or TRBV12-4 with TRBJ1-5; TRBD1 agrees at 8 bases. J was trimmed by 6 bases and V by 2 bases; bases with no gene match: 6. The CDR3 covers 15 residues. The DNA of the CDR3 is TGTGCCAGCAGTTTAAATTCAGGGGGCGGTCAGCCCCAGCATTTT. Translated, it gives CASSLNSGGGQPQHF.

The sample holds many counts of this clonotype. The chain recombines TRBV12-3 or TRBV12-4 with TRBJ2-4, with TRBD1 identical over 10 bases. CDR3 length: 18 amino acids. V trimming: 5 bases; J trimming: 0 bases; junction bases outside the gene matches: 10. CDR3 in DNA: TGTGCCAGCAGTCCTCCCCGTCGGACAGGGGGAGCCAAAAACATTCAGTACTTC. Residues: CASSPPRRTGGAKNIQYF.

This clonotype has just a few counts. The V call is TRBV20-1, the J call TRBJ1-5, with a possible D match to TRBD1 (5 bases). Trimming pared 5 bases from V and 7 bases from J, leaving 18 bases between. The CDR3 consists of 14 residues. Germline V CDR1 and CDR2: DFQATT, SNEGSKA (reference sequence). The DNA for the CDR3 is TGCAGTGCTCGACCGGGGCAACCCATCCAGCCCCAGCATTTT. It is translated as CSARPGQPIQPQHF.

V gene TRBV28 combines with J gene TRBJ2-5; 7 bases align to TRBD1. V was clipped by 8 bases and J by 0 bases; unmatched bases: 9. There are 15 residues in the CDR3. Germline CDR1 and CDR2: MDHEN and SYDVKM. CDR3 amino acids: CASGPTGYYQETQYF. The CDR3 nucleotides are TGTGCCAGCGGGCCGACAGGGTACTACCAAGAGACCCAGTACTTC.

This clonotype has ten or more counts. The chain is built from TRBV20-1 and TRBJ1-1; D is undetermined. Trimming cost V 0 bases and J 3 bases, with 2 bases left between them. The CDR3 sequence is 11 residues long. Per the germline V gene, CDR1 is DFQATT and CDR2 is SNEGSKA (reference sequence). This chain's CDR3 is CSARDDTEAFF. DNA of the CDR3: TGCAGTGCTAGAGATGACACTGAAGCTTTCTTT.

This clonotype has more than one count but fewer than ten. The chain is built from TRBV4-3 and TRBJ1-2; perhaps TRBD1 as D (6 bases). The germline V gene encodes CDR1 LGHNA and CDR2 YSLEER. The CDR3 runs to 12 residues. V was shortened by 2 bases and J by 10 bases, with 11 bases between the two germline ends. DNA for the CDR3: TGCGCCAGCAGCCAAACTAGGGGGGACTACACCTTC. Translating gives CASSQTRGDYTF.

The rearrangement uses TRBV5-4 and TRBJ2-3, with TRBD2 as a possible D gene (6 bases). The CDR3 is 15 amino acids. Germline V gene data show CDR1 as SGHNT and CDR2 as YYREEE (reference sequence). V lost 0 bases to trimming and J lost 2 bases, with 10 bases between them. CDR3 in amino acids: CASSLDGGFTDTQYF. For the CDR3, the DNA is TGTGCCAGCAGCTTGGACGGGGGTTTCACAGATACGCAGTATTTT. Drawing the rest from reference TRBV5-4 and TRBJ2-3, the complete variable domain is ETGVTQSPTHLIKTRGQQVTLRCSSQSGHNTVSWYQQALGQGPQFIFQYYREEENGRGNFPPRFSGLQFPNYSSELNVNALELDDSALYLCASSLDGGFTDTQYFGPGTRLTVL.

This rearrangement joins TRBV19 to TRBJ1-2, with a tentative D call TRBD1 (5 bases). The germline gives CDR1 LNHDA, CDR2 SQIVND (reference sequence). V lost 4 bases, J lost 7 bases, and 22 bases lay in between. The CDR3 runs to 16 residues. The CDR3 DNA follows: TGTGCCAGTAGTAAAGGAACCCTCGGGGACGAGCTTGGCTACACCTTC. It yields the protein CASSKGTLGDELGYTF. The full variable domain, in which reference TRBV19 and TRBJ1-2 provide the parts outside the CDR3, is DGGITQSPKYLFRKEGQNVTLSCEQNLNHDAMYWYRQDPGQGLRLIYYSQIVNDFQKGDIAEGYSVSREKKESFPLTVTSAQKNPTAFYLCASSKGTLGDELGYTFGSGTRLTVV.

The chain recombines TRBV7-2 with TRBJ2-7, with D possibly TRBD1 on 6 matching bases. The V end lost 5 bases, the J end lost 6 bases, and 17 bases lay between the germline ends. CDR3 length: 14 amino acids. Germline assignment: CDR1 SGHTA and CDR2 FQGNSA. CDR3 in amino acids: CASSLSWGRGEQYF. The CDR3 bases are TGTGCCAGCAGCCTGAGTTGGGGCAGGGGCGAGCAGTACTTC.

This clonotype has just a few counts. The V and J genes are TRBV5-1 and TRBJ2-5, with D perhaps TRBD2 (5 bases). CDR1 SGHRS and CDR2 YFSETQ come from the germline V gene. V lost 0 bases, J lost 8 bases, and 14 bases lay in between. The CDR3 consists of 14 residues. CDR3 bases: TGCGCCAGCAGCTTGGACACCTCCCCGGGAACCCAGTACTTC. This sequence encodes CASSLDTSPGTQYF.

The V call is TRBV28, the J call TRBJ1-1; no definite D call. Germline CDR1 and CDR2: MDHEN and SYDVKM. V was pared by 8 bases and J by 6 bases, with 22 bases between. The CDR3 length is 15 residues. CDR3 protein: CASESLAREIPEAFF. CDR3 bases: TGTGCCAGCGAATCTCTGGCGAGGGAAATACCTGAAGCTTTCTTT.

This clonotype has a handful of counts. In DNA form, the CDR3 reads TGCAGCGTAATATCCCTACAAGACATTCAGTACTTC. It codes for CSVISLQDIQYF. The chain links TRBV29-1 to TRBJ2-4, with D hard to call. V was trimmed by 6 bases and J by 8 bases, leaving 14 bases between them. The CDR3 has 12 amino acids. CDR1 and CDR2 (germline): SQVTM, ANQGSEA.

The rearrangement links TRBV19 to TRBJ1-1, with D possibly TRBD1 on 5 matching bases. Germline CDR1 reads LNHDA; CDR2 reads SQIVND (reference sequence). The CDR3 length is 14 residues. The ends were cut back, 3 bases at V and 1 base at J, with 9 bases in the middle. CDR3 coding DNA: TGTGCCAGTAGTATTTGGACAAGGAACACTGAAGCTTTCTTT. This translates into CASSIWTRNTEAFF. Full variable domain (rest looked up from reference TRBV19 and TRBJ1-1): DGGITQSPKYLFRKEGQNVTLSCEQNLNHDAMYWYRQDPGQGLRLIYYSQIVNDFQKGDIAEGYSVSREKKESFPLTVTSAQKNPTAFYLCASSIWTRNTEAFFGQGTRLTVV.